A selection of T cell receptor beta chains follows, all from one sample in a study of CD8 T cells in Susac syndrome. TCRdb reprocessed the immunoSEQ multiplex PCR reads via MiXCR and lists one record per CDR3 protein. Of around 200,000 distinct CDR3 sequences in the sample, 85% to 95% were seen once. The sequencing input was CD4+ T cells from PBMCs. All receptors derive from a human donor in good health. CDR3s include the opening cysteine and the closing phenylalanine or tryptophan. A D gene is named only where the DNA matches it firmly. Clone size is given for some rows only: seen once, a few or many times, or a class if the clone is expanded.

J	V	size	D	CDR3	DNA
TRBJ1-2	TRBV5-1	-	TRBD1	CASSLRGRSSGYTF	TGCGCCAGCAGCTTAAGGGGGCGTTCGTCTGGCTACACCTTC
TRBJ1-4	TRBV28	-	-	CASTRGGDEKLFF	TGTGCCAGCACCCGCGGAGGGGATGAAAAACTGTTTTTT
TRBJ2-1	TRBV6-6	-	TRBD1	CASSSGGIEQFF	TGTGCCAGCAGTTCAGGGGGCATTGAGCAGTTCTTC
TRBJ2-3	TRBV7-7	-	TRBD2	CASSTGTSGTDTQYF	TGTGCTAGCAGCACGGGGACTAGTGGCACAGATACGCAGTATTTT
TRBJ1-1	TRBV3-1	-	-	CASSQRLGNTEAFF	TGTGCCAGCAGCCAGAGACTCGGGAACACTGAAGCTTTCTTT
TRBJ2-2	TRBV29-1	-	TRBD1	CSVRGQGANTGELFF	TGCAGCGTTCGAGGACAGGGGGCAAACACCGGGGAGCTGTTTTTT
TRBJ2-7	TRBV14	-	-	CASSQVPPYEQYF	TGTGCCAGCAGCCAAGTACCACCCTACGAGCAGTACTTC
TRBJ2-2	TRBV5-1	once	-	CASSFSRGPNTGELFF	TGCGCCAGCAGCTTTTCGCGGGGACCCAACACCGGGGAGCTGTTTTTT
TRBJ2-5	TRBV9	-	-	CASSVGGTQETQYF	TGTGCCAGCAGCGTAGGGGGGACCCAAGAGACCCAGTACTTC
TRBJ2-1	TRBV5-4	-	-	CASSLERYEQFF	TGTGCCAGCAGCTTGGAGAGGTATGAGCAGTTCTTC
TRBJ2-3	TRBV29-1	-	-	CSVEDRSRRTDTQYF	TGCAGCGTTGAAGATCGGTCCCGTCGCACAGATACGCAGTATTTT
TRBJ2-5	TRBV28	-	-	CASSFLGGETQYF	TGTGCCAGCAGTTTTTTAGGGGGAGAGACCCAGTACTTC
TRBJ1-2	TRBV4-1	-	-	CASSQDSLFYGYTF	TGCGCCAGCAGCCAAGACAGCCTCTTCTATGGCTACACCTTC
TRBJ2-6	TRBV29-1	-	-	CSVESVGGAGANVLTF	TGCAGCGTTGAATCCGTGGGGGGCGCTGGGGCCAACGTCCTGACTTTC
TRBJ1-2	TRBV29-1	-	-	CSVATGWAYTF	TGCAGCGTTGCAACAGGGTGGGCCTACACCTTC
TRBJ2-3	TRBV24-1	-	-	CATSAGDGRRDTQYF	TGTGCCACCAGTGCCGGGGACGGGAGACGAGATACGCAGTATTTT
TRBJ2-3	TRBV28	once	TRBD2	CASIPGGGAITDTQYF	TGTGCCAGCATCCCCGGCGGGGGGGCAATCACAGATACGCAGTATTTT
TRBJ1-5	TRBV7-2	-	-	CASSRGGSEPQHF	TGTGCCAGCAGCCGAGGGGGGTCGGAGCCCCAGCATTTT
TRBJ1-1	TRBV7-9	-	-	CASSLAGVYTEAFF	TGTGCCAGCAGCTTAGCTGGGGTTTACACTGAAGCTTTCTTT
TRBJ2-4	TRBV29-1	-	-	CSVENEGDAPRVIQYF	TGCAGCGTTGAAAATGAAGGGGACGCCCCTCGGGTCATTCAGTACTTC
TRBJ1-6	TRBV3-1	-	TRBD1	CASTTGGMDSPLHF	TGTGCCAGCACCACAGGGGGCATGGATTCACCCCTCCACTTT
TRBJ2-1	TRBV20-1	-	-	CSANIRYNEQFF	TGCAGTGCCAACATCCGCTACAATGAGCAGTTCTTC
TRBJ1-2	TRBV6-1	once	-	CASKHLSGVSGYGYTF	TGTGCCAGCAAGCACCTCTCGGGGGTGAGTGGCTATGGCTACACCTTC
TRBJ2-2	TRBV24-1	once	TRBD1	CATSDQGQGSTGELFF	TGTGCCACCAGCGATCAGGGACAGGGAAGCACCGGGGAGCTGTTTTTT
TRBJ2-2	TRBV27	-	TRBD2	CASSFGLAAANTGELFF	TGTGCCAGCAGTTTCGGACTAGCGGCAGCGAACACCGGGGAGCTGTTTTTT
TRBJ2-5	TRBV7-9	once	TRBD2	CASSLRTSGETQYF	TGTGCCAGCAGCCTCCGGACTAGCGGTGAGACCCAGTACTTC
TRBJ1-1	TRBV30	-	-	CAWTYRGRGTEAFF	TGTGCCTGGACGTACCGGGGCCGGGGAACTGAAGCTTTCTTT
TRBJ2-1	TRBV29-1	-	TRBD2	CSVPETSGYNEQFF	TGCAGCGTCCCGGAGACTAGCGGTTACAATGAGCAGTTCTTC
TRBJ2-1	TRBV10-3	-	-	CAISESDTHTYNEQFF	TGTGCCATCAGTGAGTCAGATACCCACACCTACAATGAGCAGTTCTTC
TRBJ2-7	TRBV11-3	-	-	CASSLDPTVNEQYF	TGTGCCAGCAGCTTAGATCCCACCGTGAACGAGCAGTACTTC
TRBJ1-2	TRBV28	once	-	CASSLSGTAYGYTF	TGTGCCAGCAGTTTATCCGGGACGGCCTATGGCTACACCTTC
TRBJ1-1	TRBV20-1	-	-	CSASLLTEAFF	TGCAGTGCTAGTCTCCTCACTGAAGCTTTCTTT
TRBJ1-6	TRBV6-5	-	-	CASSLGRGPLHF	TGTGCCAGCAGTCTAGGGAGGGGGCCCCTCCACTTT
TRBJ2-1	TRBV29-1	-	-	CSVVDQGYNEQFF	TGCAGCGTTGTAGATCAGGGTTACAATGAGCAGTTCTTC
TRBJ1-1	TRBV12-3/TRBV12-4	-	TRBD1	CASRGQIVMNTEAFF	TGTGCCAGCAGGGGACAGATAGTCATGAACACTGAAGCTTTCTTT
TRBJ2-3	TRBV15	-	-	CATRRTSTDTQYF	TGTGCCACCAGAAGGACTAGCACAGATACGCAGTATTTT
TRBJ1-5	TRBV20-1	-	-	CSARARSNQPQHF	TGCAGTGCTAGAGCGCGTAGCAATCAGCCCCAGCATTTT
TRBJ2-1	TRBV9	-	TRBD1	CASSGSSGTEMGSSYNEQFF	TGTGCCAGCAGCGGATCCTCCGGGACAGAAATGGGGAGCTCCTACAATGAGCAGTTCTTC
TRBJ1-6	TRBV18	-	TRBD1	CASSRTGTENNSPLHF	TGTGCCAGCTCCCGAACCGGGACAGAAAATAATTCACCCCTCCACTTT
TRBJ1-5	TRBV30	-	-	CAWSVRGNNQPQHF	TGTGCCTGGAGTGTACGAGGGAACAATCAGCCCCAGCATTTT
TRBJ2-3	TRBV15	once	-	CATSRGEASDTQYF	TGTGCCACCAGCAGAGGGGAGGCTTCGGATACGCAGTATTTT
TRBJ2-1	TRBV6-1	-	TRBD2	CASRETSGRHNEQFF	TGTGCCAGCAGGGAAACTAGCGGGAGACACAATGAGCAGTTCTTC
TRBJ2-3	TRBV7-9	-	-	CASSLAEGTDTQYF	TGTGCCAGCAGCTTAGCGGAGGGCACAGATACGCAGTATTTT
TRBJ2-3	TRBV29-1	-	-	CSVGQGTDTQYF	TGCAGCGTTGGCCAGGGCACAGATACGCAGTATTTT
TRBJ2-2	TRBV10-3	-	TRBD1	CAVTTTGTNTGELFF	TGTGCCGTCACTACGACAGGGACGAACACCGGGGAGCTGTTTTTT
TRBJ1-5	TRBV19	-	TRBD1	CASSIFRTGANQPQHF	TGTGCCAGTAGTATATTTCGGACAGGGGCCAATCAGCCCCAGCATTTT
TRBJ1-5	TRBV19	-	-	CASKAGGYQPQHF	TGTGCCAGTAAGGCGGGCGGATATCAGCCCCAGCATTTT
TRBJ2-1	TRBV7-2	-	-	CASSPGHNEQFF	TGTGCCAGCAGCCCGGGGCACAATGAGCAGTTCTTC
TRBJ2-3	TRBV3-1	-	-	CASSPAGARDTQYF	TGTGCCAGCAGCCCGGCGGGGGCAAGAGATACGCAGTATTTT
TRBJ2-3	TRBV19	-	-	CASSITSPVTDTQYF	TGTGCCAGTAGTATAACCAGCCCCGTCACAGATACGCAGTATTTT
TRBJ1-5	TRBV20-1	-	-	CSARAFYEDGNQPQHF	TGCAGTGCTAGAGCTTTTTATGAGGACGGAAATCAGCCCCAGCATTTT
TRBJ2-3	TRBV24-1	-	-	CATSDLGDSTDTQYF	TGTGCCACCAGTGATCTCGGGGACTCCACAGATACGCAGTATTTT